Presented here are 28 T cell receptor beta chains from one specimen sequenced in a study of T cells in localized non-small cell lung cancer. The protocol was immunoSEQ multiplex PCR, while the TCRdb copy is restricted to in-frame clones and leaves out a portion. Among about 59,000 clones, approximately 90% were seen once, and the ten largest hold 15% to 20%. The source was peripheral blood, collected before any cancer treatment. The receptors stem from a man aged 40 to 70 with stage I lung adenocarcinoma.

This sequence joins TRBV29-1 and TRBJ2-2; a weak D match, TRBD1 (5 bases). This CDR3 region has 12 residues. Germline assignment: CDR1 SQVTM and CDR2 ANQGSEA. The V end was cut by 5 bases, the J end by 4 bases, with 8 bases between. The CDR3 sequence is CSVMDTTGELFF. CDR3 DNA: TGCAGCGTTATGGACACCACCGGGGAGCTGTTTTTT.

The rearrangement uses TRBV4-3 and TRBJ1-1; D gene unclear. The CDR3 loop spans 16 amino acids. V was trimmed by 1 base and J by 1 base, leaving 13 bases between them. Per germline, CDR1 LGHNA and CDR2 YSLEER. CDR3 protein: CASSQASFEGNTEAFF. The CDR3 DNA reads TGCGCCAGCAGCCAAGCCTCTTTTGAAGGGAACACTGAAGCTTTCTTT.

The V gene is TRBV13, the J gene TRBJ1-1; the D is unclear. The CDR3 consists of 12 residues. Trimming removed 8 bases from V and 1 base from J, with 8 bases in between. The germline gives CDR1 PRHDT, CDR2 FYEKMQ (reference sequence). The CDR3 bases are TGTGCCAGCGGCTCCCAGAACACTGAAGCTTTCTTT. Its translation is CASGSQNTEAFF.

The chain employs TRBV19 and TRBJ1-5; D is uncertain. Germline V gene data show CDR1 as LNHDA and CDR2 as SQIVND (reference sequence). The CDR3 length is 14 residues. V shed 4 bases and J shed 7 bases, with 14 bases lying between them. The CDR3 loop reads CASSTLEYRQPQHF. CDR3 bases: TGTGCCAGTAGTACCCTCGAGTACAGACAGCCCCAGCATTTT.

The gene calls are TRBV28 and TRBJ1-4, with TRBD1 identical over 9 bases. In germline, CDR1 is MDHEN, CDR2 SYDVKM. Trimming took 5 bases from V and 7 from J; bases not matched to a gene: 11. The CDR3 runs 16 residues. The DNA of the CDR3 is TGTGCCAGCAGTCCATCACCCGGGACAGGGTTTGAAAAACTGTTTTTT. Translation: CASSPSPGTGFEKLFF.

The chain joins TRBV4-1 to TRBJ1-1, with unresolved D. The CDR3 loop spans 15 amino acids. CDR1 is MGHRA, CDR2 YSYEKL, per germline. The V gene lost 1 base and the J gene lost 0 bases, with 9 bases spanning the gap. For the CDR3, the DNA is TGCGCCAGCAGCCAAGGAAAAGGCTTGAACACTGAAGCTTTCTTT. Translating gives CASSQGKGLNTEAFF.

The genes are TRBV7-2 and TRBJ2-1; 12 bases map to TRBD2. Germline CDR1 and CDR2: SGHTA and FQGNSA. V dropped 5 bases and J dropped 7; count of bases not matched to a gene: 6. The CDR3 runs 15 residues. The DNA of the CDR3 is TGTGCCAGCAGCGTGACTAGCGGGAGTAGAAATGAGCAGTTCTTC. This translates into CASSVTSGSRNEQFF.

The chain recombines TRBV7-9 with TRBJ1-2, with D hard to call. Between the trimmed V and J ends, which lost 1 base and 6 bases, there was a span of 12 bases. The CDR3 consists of 14 residues. Germline V CDR1 and CDR2: SEHNR, FQNEAQ (reference sequence). The CDR3 is CASSLGQNLHGYTF. The CDR3 DNA reads TGTGCCAGCAGCTTAGGGCAGAACCTTCATGGCTACACCTTC.

The chain uses TRBV5-1 and TRBJ2-7; D tentatively fits TRBD1 or TRBD2 (5 bases each). CDR3 size: 16 residues. The V end lost 4 bases, the J end lost 4 bases, and 21 bases lay between the germline ends. Germline V gene sequence: CDR1 SGHRS, CDR2 YFSETQ. CDR3 amino acids: CASSGGRDLSGYEQYF. The CDR3, as DNA: TGCGCCAGCAGCGGAGGCAGGGACCTCTCAGGTTACGAGCAGTACTTC.

The CDR3 DNA sequence: TGCGCCAGCAGCCAAGAGGCAGGGACCTACGAGCAGTACTTC. Translated: CASSQEAGTYEQYF. V gene TRBV4-1 combines with J gene TRBJ2-7; TRBD1 might be the D (5 bases). The V end lost 0 bases, the J end lost 2 bases, and 8 bases lay between the germline ends. Germline-derived CDR1 and CDR2 are MGHRA and YSYEKL. The CDR3 has 14 residues.

The CDR3 coding sequence is TGTGCCAGCAGCTTTTTTTCGGCAGCAACTAATGAAAAACTGTTTTTT. This translates into CASSFFSAATNEKLFF. J is TRBJ1-4 and V is TRBV7-9; D is unclear. Germline CDR1 reads SEHNR; CDR2 reads FQNEAQ (reference sequence). This CDR3 comprises 16 residues. Deletions cut 3 bases from V and 0 bases from J, with 11 bases between.

The gene calls are TRBV4-2 and TRBJ2-7; TRBD1 is a possible D gene (5 bases). The germline CDR1 and CDR2 sequences are LGHNA and YNFKEQ. The germline V and J ends were trimmed by 0 bases and 3 bases, with 6 bases remaining between them. The CDR3 is made up of 13 amino acids. Here the CDR3 DNA reads TGTGCCAGCAGCCAAGATAGGGGCTACGAGCAGTACTTC. Translating it yields CASSQDRGYEQYF.

The V and J genes are TRBV2 and TRBJ2-3; 10 nucleotides match TRBD1. V dropped 11 bases and J dropped 0; count of bases not matched to a gene: 2. Germline values: CDR1 SNHLY, CDR2 FYNNEI. The CDR3 covers 13 residues. The CDR3 region is CAGQGVSTDTQYF. CDR3 nucleotide sequence: TGTGCCGGACAGGGGGTCAGCACAGATACGCAGTATTTT.

This clone was recorded only once. This chain links TRBV6-1 with TRBJ2-7; the D is unclear. This CDR3 spans 13 amino acids. The germline gives CDR1 MNHNS, CDR2 SASEGT. The V end lost 3 bases, the J end lost 3 bases, and 9 bases lay between the germline ends. CDR3 loop: CASSESQSYEQYF. In DNA form, the CDR3 reads TGTGCCAGCAGTGAGAGTCAGAGCTACGAGCAGTACTTC.

This clone occurred once. The V and J genes are TRBV6-6 and TRBJ2-3; D gene ambiguous. V was shortened by 6 bases and J by 6 bases, with 10 bases between the two germline ends. This CDR3 has 12 residues. Germline V gene lookup returns CDR1 MNHNY and CDR2 SVGAGI (reference sequence). The CDR3 DNA sequence: TGTGCCAGCAGCCGACCCTCGGATACGCAGTATTTT. It codes for CASSRPSDTQYF.

The chain uses TRBV18 and TRBJ1-5; D gene ambiguous. V was pared by 2 bases and J by 3 bases, with 11 bases between. Germline CDR1 reads KGHSH; CDR2 reads LQKENI. The CDR3 loop spans 15 amino acids. The CDR3 is CASSPRRGFNQPQHF. The CDR3, as DNA: TGTGCCAGCTCACCAAGGAGAGGCTTCAATCAGCCCCAGCATTTT.

CDR3 protein: CASRGPSTGGITEAFF. The CDR3 bases are TGCGCCAGCAGGGGACCTTCGACAGGAGGGATCACTGAAGCTTTCTTT. The chain is built from TRBV5-1 and TRBJ1-1, with D perhaps TRBD1 (6 bases). CDR1 and CDR2 from the germline V gene are SGHRS and YFSETQ. The CDR3 has 16 amino acids. V gave up 5 bases and J gave up 4 bases, with 21 bases separating them.

This CDR3 reads CASSEPGAGYGYTF. The CDR3 DNA sequence: TGTGCCAGCAGTGAACCGGGGGCAGGGTATGGCTACACCTTC. The chain combines TRBV6-1 with TRBJ1-2, with a possible D match to TRBD1 (6 bases). Germline V gene data show CDR1 as MNHNS and CDR2 as SASEGT. The ends were cut back, 2 bases at V and 5 bases at J, with 12 bases in the middle. CDR3 size: 14 residues.

The J gene is TRBJ2-2, the V gene TRBV19; 7 bases map to TRBD2. From germline, CDR1 is LNHDA and CDR2 SQIVND (reference sequence). The CDR3 consists of 15 residues. V was pared by 6 bases and J by 4 bases, with 8 bases of the junction left unmatched. The CDR3 reads CASSTIGGITGELFF. CDR3 coding DNA: TGTGCCAGTAGCACGATCGGGGGGATCACCGGGGAGCTGTTTTTT.

J is TRBJ2-7 and V is TRBV14, with 14 bases fitting TRBD2. This CDR3 comprises 16 residues. The germline V gene encodes CDR1 SGHDN and CDR2 FVKESK. The trim removed 1 base at V and 4 bases at J, leaving 3 bases unmatched. The CDR3 bases are TGTGCCAGCAGCCAAGGGGGACTAGCGGGAGTTTACGAGCAGTACTTC. This encodes CASSQGGLAGVYEQYF.

The chain carries TRBV5-1 and TRBJ2-5; 7 bases match TRBD2. V was clipped by 0 bases and J by 5 bases; unmatched bases: 13. The CDR3 spans 17 residues. The V gene's germline CDR1 is SGHRS and CDR2 YFSETQ. This CDR3 is CASSLAPSGRLRETQYF. In nucleotides, the CDR3 is TGCGCCAGCAGCTTGGCTCCTAGCGGTCGATTGAGGGAGACCCAGTACTTC. The full variable domain, its missing parts supplied by reference TRBV5-1 and TRBJ2-5, is KAGVTQTPRYLIKTRGQQVTLSCSPISGHRSVSWYQQTPGQGLQFLFEYFSETQRNKGNFPGRFSGRQFSNSRSEMNVSTLELGDSALYLCASSLAPSGRLRETQYFGPGTRLLVL.

This chain joins TRBV7-8 and TRBJ2-7; 11 bases fit TRBD2. This CDR3 has 15 amino acids. With V trimmed by 4 bases and J by 2 bases, 4 bases remained unmatched. CDR1 and CDR2 (germline): SGHVS, FQNEAQ. The CDR3 loop is CASSSGTSGTYEQYF. CDR3 in DNA: TGTGCCAGCAGCTCCGGGACTAGCGGTACCTACGAGCAGTACTTC.

The chain links TRBV2 to TRBJ2-1; weak D call: TRBD1 (5 bases). CDR1 is SNHLY and CDR2 is FYNNEI in the germline V gene. The CDR3 consists of 13 residues. Between the trimmed V and J ends, which lost 6 bases and 2 bases, there was a span of 8 bases. The CDR3 here is CASRDTTYNEQFF. CDR3 DNA: TGTGCCAGCAGGGACACCACCTACAATGAGCAGTTCTTC.

The V call is TRBV4-3, the J call TRBJ1-1; no reliable D call. CDR3 length equals 14 residues. Trimming took 1 base from V and 0 from J, leaving 6 bases between them. CDR1 and CDR2 (germline): LGHNA, YSLEER. For the CDR3, the DNA is TGCGCCAGCAGCCAAGTCCTGTTGAACACTGAAGCTTTCTTT. Amino acids: CASSQVLLNTEAFF.

This clone was seen only once. V and J are TRBV11-3 and TRBJ2-3; weak D call: TRBD2 (5 bases). The V gene lost 1 base and the J gene lost 2 bases, with 16 bases spanning the gap. This CDR3 spans 17 amino acids. Germline assignment: CDR1 SGHNT and CDR2 YENEEA. The CDR3 spells CASSLAEPAVYTDTQYF. The CDR3 DNA reads TGTGCCAGCAGCTTAGCCGAACCAGCGGTGTACACAGATACGCAGTATTTT.

This chain uses TRBV5-1 with TRBJ2-7; no firm D call. The length of the CDR3 is 15 residues. Germline values: CDR1 SGHRS, CDR2 YFSETQ. Trimming pared 4 bases from V and 4 bases from J, leaving 18 bases between. This CDR3 reads CASSQTGRGRYEQYF. As DNA, the CDR3 is TGCGCCAGCAGCCAAACGGGCCGCGGCCGGTACGAGCAGTACTTC.

The chain joins TRBV5-5 to TRBJ2-1, with D hard to call. CDR1 SGHKS and CDR2 YYEKEE come from the germline V gene (reference sequence). Trimming left V 4 bases short and J 8 bases short, with 16 bases between. The CDR3 spans 14 residues. CDR3 nucleotide sequence: TGTGCCAGCAGCACCCCCATGAGTCAAGATGAGCAGTTCTTC. Its translation: CASSTPMSQDEQFF. The full variable domain, completed using reference TRBV5-5 and TRBJ2-1, is DAGVTQSPTHLIKTRGQQVTLRCSPISGHKSVSWYQQVLGQGPQFIFQYYEKEERGRGNFPDRFSARQFPNYSSELNVNALLLGDSALYLCASSTPMSQDEQFFGPGTRLTVL.

The rearrangement links TRBV29-1 to TRBJ1-2, with D possibly matching TRBD1 (6 bases). The CDR3 is made up of 14 amino acids. The V end was cut by 4 bases, the J end by 0 bases, with 12 bases between. In germline, CDR1 is SQVTM, CDR2 ANQGSEA. The CDR3 bases are TGCAGCGTTGCCCGGGACATCCCTAACTATGGCTACACCTTC. Amino acids: CSVARDIPNYGYTF.